This T cell receptor beta chain was documented in a study of low-dose radiotherapy and immunotherapy resistance in tumors. V shed 1 base and J 6 bases; nucleotides not matched to a gene: 7. The CDR3 has 16 residues. The time point denotes: before trial treatment. This clonotype was counted once. TRAV- and TRBV-specific primers were used for first-strand cDNA, which covered alpha and beta chains. The authors ran about 18 PCR cycles to amplify TCRs with a constant-region primer and V-primer adapter. TCRdb called the reads again in MiXCR, with one record for every CDR3 protein. The sample shows 55,000 to 65,000 distinct CDR3 sequences, more than 20% of them seen only once.

V gene TRBV12-3 or TRBV12-4 combines with J gene TRBJ1-5, with 9 bases identical to TRBD1. The sample in question was PBMCs, obtained before treatment. The TCR comes from a male donor with rectosigmoid adenocarcinoma. CDR3 sequence (DNA): TGTGCCAGCAGTTTAGGGACAGGGGAGTGGGGTCAGCCCCAGCATTTT. It translates to CASSLGTGEWGQPQHF.